A single sample gave rise to the 17 T cell receptor beta chains below, sequenced in a study of blood T cell repertoires in COVID-19. Method: immunoSEQ multiplex PCR; TCRdb's copy keeps in-frame clones and lacks some. There are just over 90,000 clones in the sample; about 77% occur only once, and roughly 16% lies in the top ten. The sample comprised peripheral blood. All receptors come from a human donor in a cohort sampled during active COVID-19.

This clone was detected ten times or more. The gene calls are TRBV12-3 or TRBV12-4 and TRBJ1-1; 8 bases are shared with TRBD1. The CDR3 has 13 amino acids. J lost 11 bases, V lost 5 bases, and 10 bases had no gene match. The CDR3, as DNA: TGTGCCAGCAGTGCCCGGGACAGGCCGTTCGCTTTCTTT. Amino acids: CASSARDRPFAFF.

The gene calls are TRBV18 and TRBJ1-2, with D maybe TRBD1 (5 bases). Per germline, CDR1 KGHSH and CDR2 LQKENI. This CDR3 is 12 amino acids long. V lost 3 bases, J lost 8 bases, and 10 bases lay in between. CDR3 nucleotide sequence: TGTGCCAGCTCACCGCAGGGTTACGGCTACACCTTC. Its protein product is CASSPQGYGYTF.

In DNA form, the CDR3 reads TGTGCCAGCAGTTTCATTGGACAGGGGGCTTTCGATTCACCCCTCCACTTT. This encodes CASSFIGQGAFDSPLHF. The genes are TRBV28 and TRBJ1-6; 11 positions agree with TRBD1. V dropped 3 bases and J dropped 8; count of bases not matched to a gene: 9. The CDR3 runs to 17 residues. Germline V CDR1 and CDR2: MDHEN, SYDVKM.

This chain joins TRBV6-1 and TRBJ2-2, with D possibly matching TRBD2 (5 bases). CDR3 length: 15 residues. Trimming stripped 3 bases from V and 2 bases from J, with 10 bases between. Per the germline V gene, CDR1 is MNHNS and CDR2 is SASEGT. CDR3 DNA sequence: TGTGCCAGCAGTGAGAGGGTATCTAACACCGGGGAGCTGTTTTTT. Its translation is CASSERVSNTGELFF.

The chain's CDR3 is CASRAGYSNQPQHF. Written as DNA, the CDR3 is TGTGCCAGCAGAGCGGGGTATAGCAATCAGCCCCAGCATTTT. This chain connects TRBV2 to TRBJ1-5; D unclear. Germline CDR1 and CDR2: SNHLY and FYNNEI. CDR3 length: 14 residues. The V gene lost 6 bases and the J gene lost 0 bases, with 9 bases spanning the gap.

This clone was counted only a few times. The chain joins TRBV14 to TRBJ2-7, with 14 bases matching TRBD2. The germline V gene has CDR1 SGHDN and CDR2 FVKESK. CDR3 length: 14 amino acids. The junction had 2 bases not matched to a gene; V was cut back by 5 bases and J by 5 bases. CDR3 nucleotide sequence: TGTGCCAGCAGCATGGGACTAGCGGGAGACGAGCAGTACTTC. This translates into CASSMGLAGDEQYF.

The V gene is TRBV5-1, the J gene TRBJ2-3, with 8 bases identical to TRBD2. CDR3 size: 15 residues. The V gene end was trimmed by 4 bases and the J gene end by 4 bases; junction bases not matched to a gene: 8. CDR1 and CDR2 from the germline V gene are SGHRS and YFSETQ. The DNA for the CDR3 is TGCGCCAGCAGCATGATCGGGGGGGTGGCAGATACGCAGTATTTT. Amino acid sequence: CASSMIGGVADTQYF.

This sequence joins TRBV4-1 and TRBJ2-2; D perhaps matches TRBD2 (6 bases). V lost 4 bases and J lost 1, with 10 bases in between. The CDR3 spans 15 residues. From germline, CDR1 is MGHRA and CDR2 YSYEKL. The DNA of the CDR3 is TGCGCCAGCAGCCGAATTAGCGGGAACACCGGGGAGCTGTTTTTT. Translated, it gives CASSRISGNTGELFF.

V is TRBV7-2 and J is TRBJ2-5, with 10 positions matching TRBD1. J lost 5 bases, V lost 5 bases, and 5 bases had no gene match. CDR3 length equals 14 residues. Germline V gene lookup returns CDR1 SGHTA and CDR2 FQGNSA. The CDR3 reads CASSAGQGRETQYF. The CDR3 nucleotides are TGTGCCAGCAGCGCGGGACAGGGGAGGGAGACCCAGTACTTC.

This clone has a single count. The chain employs TRBV7-9 and TRBJ2-3; 8 positions match TRBD2. The germline V gene has CDR1 SEHNR and CDR2 FQNEAQ (reference sequence). V shed 1 base and J 4 bases; nucleotides not matched to a gene: 7. CDR3 length: 16 residues. The chain's CDR3 is CASSLEGAGGADTQYF. DNA of the CDR3: TGTGCCAGCAGCTTAGAAGGCGCGGGGGGTGCAGATACGCAGTATTTT.

The V gene is TRBV6-5, the J gene TRBJ2-3; maybe TRBD2 (5 bases). V gave up 2 bases and J gave up 2 bases, with 8 bases separating them. The CDR3 extends over 14 amino acids. CDR1 is MNHEY and CDR2 is SVGAGI in the germline V gene. The CDR3 nucleotides are TGTGCCAGCAGTTACCGGGATTTCACAGATACGCAGTATTTT. Its protein is CASSYRDFTDTQYF.

This clone was seen more than once but under ten times. V is TRBV27 and J is TRBJ2-5, with TRBD1 as a possible D gene (6 bases). This CDR3 spans 14 amino acids. Trimming stripped 2 bases from V and 2 bases from J, with 9 bases between. Germline CDR1 reads MNHEY; CDR2 reads SMNVEV (reference sequence). The CDR3 loop reads CASSLRGWQETQYF. CDR3 nucleotide sequence: TGTGCCAGCAGTTTAAGGGGGTGGCAAGAGACCCAGTACTTC.

The chain links TRBV18 to TRBJ1-3; a weak D match, TRBD1 (5 bases). The germline V gene has CDR1 KGHSH and CDR2 LQKENI. The V gene lost 8 bases and the J gene lost 0 bases, with 11 bases spanning the gap. The CDR3 is made up of 14 amino acids. In nucleotides, the CDR3 is TGTGCCAGCGCGGGGGGTAACTCTGGAAACACCATATATTTT. It codes for CASAGGNSGNTIYF.

The genes are TRBV11-2 and TRBJ1-3; tentative D call: TRBD1 (5 bases). CDR3 length: 17 residues. V was shortened by 3 bases and J by 7 bases, with 22 bases between the two germline ends. Germline V gene sequence: CDR1 SGHAT, CDR2 FQNNGV. The DNA of the CDR3 is TGTGCCAGCAGCTTCTGGGGAGGGAGAGTCCGGGGGAACACCATATATTTT. It encodes CASSFWGGRVRGNTIYF.

The genes are TRBV29-1 and TRBJ2-7, with 8 bases matching TRBD2. CDR3 length equals 15 residues. The trim removed 0 bases at V and 6 bases at J, leaving 10 bases unmatched. Germline V lookup: CDR1 SQVTM, CDR2 ANQGSEA. The CDR3 is CSVEDPSGLAGEQYF. The CDR3 DNA sequence: TGCAGCGTTGAAGACCCTTCCGGACTAGCAGGCGAGCAGTACTTC.

V gene TRBV12-3 or TRBV12-4 combines with J gene TRBJ1-2; D is uncertain. V was cut by 4 bases and J by 7 bases, with 13 bases left in between. CDR3 length: 13 amino acids. CDR3 residues: CASSSQLSFGYTF. In nucleotides, the CDR3 is TGTGCCAGCAGTTCCCAACTATCGTTTGGCTACACCTTC.

The chain links TRBV4-1 to TRBJ1-1; D perhaps matches TRBD1 (6 bases). Trimming stripped 9 bases from V and 3 bases from J, with 17 bases between. The length of the CDR3 is 14 residues. The V gene's germline CDR1 is MGHRA and CDR2 YSYEKL. The CDR3 coding sequence is TGCGCCAGTCAAACACAGGGTAGGGACACTGAAGCTTTCTTT. It is translated as CASQTQGRDTEAFF.